This TCR beta chain was identified in a study of Graves' ophthalmopathy and Graves' hyperthyroidism. Study outcomes and limitations: Appearing in blood as well were most expanded thyroid clonotypes above 0.001 frequency.

Beta-chain TCR CDR3 regions were amplified from RNA transcripts. HTBI primers were used in a first-round RT-PCR, which preceded a second-round multiplex PCR. MiXCR was run by TCRdb on the multiplex PCR reads, yielding one entry per CDR3 protein. The sample carries 680,000 or so distinct CDR3 sequences, about 24% recorded once. This clonotype was counted many times. Its specificity is unknown. V lost 4 bases and J 9 bases, leaving 10 bases between the germline ends. This CDR3 has 12 amino acids. Germline V gives CDR1 GTSNPN, CDR2 SVGIG (reference sequence). PBMCs were obtained from roughly 9 ml of fresh peripheral blood.

This chain uses TRBV30 with TRBJ1-6; weak D call: TRBD1 (6 bases). The source is a woman aged 18-30 years with stable Graves' hyperthyroidism. Some clones in this sample may be carry-over from other donors' samples. The sequencing sample was made of peripheral blood. In nucleotides, the CDR3 is TGTGCCTGGACGACAGGCGCTTCACCCCTCCACTTT. Translating it yields CAWTTGASPLHF.